Each of the 15 T cell receptor beta chains below was sequenced from the same sample in a study of T cell repertoires in cytomegalovirus infection. TCRdb reprocessed the reads with MiXCR, giving one entry per CDR3 protein. The table has 100,000 to 120,000 distinct CDR3 sequences, under 35% seen once. No antigens are known for them. The input for sequencing was CD8+ T cells from cultured PBMCs, taken from culture after CMV antigen stimulation. Receptor source: a human donor in good health (CMV status not recorded). Some clones in this sample may be carry-over from other donors' samples.

This clonotype was counted many times. The rearrangement uses TRBV7-8 and TRBJ1-1; the match to TRBD1 covers 9 bases. The V gene end was trimmed by 0 bases and the J gene end by 4 bases; junction bases not matched to a gene: 3. CDR3 size: 15 residues. Germline CDR1 reads SGHVS; CDR2 reads FQNEAQ. This CDR3 is CASSLAGTGITEAFF. CDR3 DNA sequence: TGTGCCAGCAGCTTAGCCGGGACAGGGATCACTGAAGCTTTCTTT.

The chain recombines TRBV7-9 with TRBJ1-1; D is unclear. The CDR3 runs 13 residues. V lost 7 bases and J lost 0, with 9 bases in between. Germline CDR1 SEHNR, CDR2 FQNEAQ (reference sequence). CDR3 loop: CASTPELNTEAFF. For the CDR3, the DNA is TGTGCCAGCACCCCGGAGCTGAACACTGAAGCTTTCTTT. The full variable domain, completed using reference TRBV7-9 and TRBJ1-1, is DTGVSQNPRHKITKRGQNVTFRCDPISEHNRLYWYRQTLGQGPEFLTYFQNEAQLEKSRLLSDRFSAERPKGSFSTLEIQRTEQGDSAMYLCASTPELNTEAFFGQGTRLTVV.

CDR3 nucleotides: TGTGCCAGCAGTGAAGAATCCGGGAGCACAGATACGCAGTATTTT. As protein: CASSEESGSTDTQYF. The J gene is TRBJ2-3, the V gene TRBV6-1, with D unresolved. Trimming removed 1 base from V and 0 bases from J, with 8 bases in between. This CDR3 contains 15 residues. CDR1 is MNHNS and CDR2 is SASEGT in the germline V gene.

This clonotype was counted at least ten times. This chain connects TRBV7-8 to TRBJ2-2; D possibly corresponds to TRBD2 (5 bases). In germline, CDR1 is SGHVS, CDR2 FQNEAQ. V lost 0 bases and J 6 bases, leaving 8 bases between the germline ends. The CDR3 runs to 14 residues. The CDR3 is CASSLARAAGELFF. CDR3 sequence (DNA): TGTGCCAGCAGCTTAGCGAGGGCGGCCGGGGAGCTGTTTTTT.

J is TRBJ1-1 and V is TRBV7-6; possibly TRBD1 for D (6 bases). The CDR3 contains 15 residues. Germline CDR1 is SGHVS and CDR2 is FNYEAQ. V lost 5 bases and J lost 5, with 18 bases in between. The DNA for the CDR3 is TGTGCCAGCAGCCAAGCAGGGGCCACGGGGACTGAAGCTTTCTTT. Translating it yields CASSQAGATGTEAFF.

In this sample, this clonotype turned up a few times. The chain employs TRBV27 and TRBJ1-2; D is uncertain. Germline CDR1 reads MNHEY; CDR2 reads SMNVEV (reference sequence). The germline V and J ends were trimmed by 0 bases and 6 bases, with 11 bases remaining between them. The CDR3 spans 14 residues. CDR3 amino acids: CASSLSASLDGYTF. The CDR3 region has the DNA TGTGCCAGCAGTTTATCGGCAAGCCTTGATGGCTACACCTTC.

There are a few counts of this clonotype. This chain uses TRBV29-1 with TRBJ2-3; 9 nucleotides line up with TRBD2. V trimming: 5 bases; J trimming: 3 bases; junction bases outside the gene matches: 18. The CDR3 consists of 18 residues. Germline assignment: CDR1 SQVTM and CDR2 ANQGSEA. The chain's CDR3 is CSVPHSSGVWFSTDTQYF. CDR3 DNA sequence: TGCAGCGTTCCCCACTCTAGCGGGGTTTGGTTTAGTACAGATACGCAGTATTTT.

Comment on this clonotype: A much larger clone differs by one base, so this may be a read error. V and J are TRBV20-1 and TRBJ2-3, with D unclear. V was clipped by 2 bases and J by 0 bases, with 15 bases between them. The CDR3 covers 16 residues. Germline loops: CDR1 DFQATT, CDR2 SNEGSKA (reference sequence). For the CDR3, the DNA is TGCAGTGCTAGACCTTCCTCAGAGATGAGCACAGATACGCAGTATTTT. The encoded protein is CSARPSSEMSTDTQYF.

This clonotype came up many times. This rearrangement joins TRBV7-2 to TRBJ2-1; D might be TRBD1 (6 bases). The V end lost 2 bases, the J end lost 7 bases, and 9 bases lay between the germline ends. Germline CDR1 and CDR2: SGHTA and FQGNSA. The CDR3 totals 13 residues. The CDR3 nucleotides are TGTGCCAGCAGCTTAATGCAGGGGAATGAGCAGTTCTTC. The encoded protein is CASSLMQGNEQFF. Supplemented by reference TRBV7-2 and TRBJ2-1, the full variable domain reads GAGVSQSPSNKVTEKGKDVELRCDPISGHTALYWYRQSLGQGLEFLIYFQGNSAPDKSGLPSDRFSAERTGGSVSTLTIQRTQQEDSAVYLCASSLMQGNEQFFGPGTRLTVL.

V is TRBV6-1 and J is TRBJ2-4; D gene uncertain. The CDR3 consists of 17 residues. V was clipped by 1 base and J by 0 bases, with 13 bases between them. Germline assignment: CDR1 MNHNS and CDR2 SASEGT. CDR3 residues: CASSEGLYGLAKNIQYF. The CDR3 DNA is TGTGCCAGCAGTGAAGGTTTATATGGGCTAGCCAAAAACATTCAGTACTTC.

On this clonotype itself: This sequence may be a read error, since a much larger clone differs from it by one base. This chain connects TRBV2 to TRBJ1-2, with 10 bases identical to TRBD1. Germline values: CDR1 SNHLY, CDR2 FYNNEI. This CDR3 has 13 amino acids. Trimming removed 10 bases from V and 5 bases from J; junction bases left unmatched: 7. As DNA, the CDR3 is TGTGCCACTTTCCGGGACAGGGGATATGGCTACACCTTC. This gives the protein CATFRDRGYGYTF.

This clonotype has only a few counts. This chain uses TRBV6-5 with TRBJ2-5, with 7 bases identical to TRBD1. Unmatched junction bases numbered 4, after V lost 5 bases and J lost 1 base. CDR1 and CDR2 from the germline V gene are MNHEY and SVGAGI. The CDR3 loop spans 14 amino acids. DNA for the CDR3: TGTGCCAGCAGTGGACAGGAGTTCCAAGAGACCCAGTACTTC. This translates into CASSGQEFQETQYF.

The chain joins TRBV4-1 to TRBJ2-7, with 10 bases matching TRBD1. The CDR3 is 15 amino acids. The junction had 4 bases not matched to a gene; V was cut back by 2 bases and J by 3 bases. Germline CDR1 is MGHRA and CDR2 is YSYEKL. CDR3 in DNA: TGCGCCAGCAGCCAACACGGGACAGGGGACTACGAGCAGTACTTC. This encodes CASSQHGTGDYEQYF.

The rearrangement links TRBV10-3 to TRBJ2-1; 8 bases map to TRBD2. Germline V gene data show CDR1 as ENHRY and CDR2 as SYGVKD. Germline trimming cut 2 bases from V and 3 bases from J; bases unmatched to any gene: 0. This CDR3 has 14 amino acids. CDR3 in amino acids: CAISELAGYNEQFF. In DNA form, the CDR3 reads TGTGCCATCAGTGAGCTAGCGGGCTACAATGAGCAGTTCTTC.

The chain has TRBV20-1 and TRBJ2-5, with TRBD2 identical over 11 bases. Per the germline V gene, CDR1 is DFQATT and CDR2 is SNEGSKA (reference sequence). Trimming removed 0 bases from V and 3 bases from J; junction bases left unmatched: 6. This CDR3 region has 16 residues. CDR3 sequence: CSARDMGLADEETQYF. CDR3 nucleotide sequence: TGCAGTGCTAGAGATATGGGACTAGCGGATGAAGAGACCCAGTACTTC.